These T cell receptor beta chains were read from a single sample in a study of lymphopenia after photon versus proton radiotherapy. Using immunoSEQ multiplex PCR, the repertoire was profiled, and TCRdb retains in-frame clones only, with some absent. The table lists 150,000 to 200,000 clones, more than 85% of them singletons. The sample in question was peripheral blood, obtained from a patient treated with photon-based radiotherapy. The receptors derive from a man aged 45-60 years with gastric cancer. The CDR3 runs from the conserved cysteine through the conserved F or W. D genes are given only for firm matches. Clone size is given for some rows only: seen once, a few or many times, or a class if the clone is expanded.

-	TRBJ1-5	13	-	TRBV18	TGTGCCAGCTCACCATCGGCAGCTCAGCCCCAGCATTTT	CASSPSAAQPQHF
-	TRBJ1-4	15	few	TRBV6-1	TGTGCCAGCAGGAGGGAGACATTGCTTAATGAAAAACTGTTTTTT	CASRRETLLNEKLFF
TRBD1	TRBJ2-7	15	-	TRBV5-5	TGTGCCAGCAGCCAAAGGGACAGACTACTCGGAGAGCAGTACTTC	CASSQRDRLLGEQYF
-	TRBJ2-7	14	few	TRBV5-8	TGTGCCAGCAACCGATACACCACAGCCTACGAGCAGTACTTC	CASNRYTTAYEQYF
TRBD1	TRBJ1-5	15	once	TRBV7-3	TGTGCCAGCAGCTTAAGGACAGGTATACATCAGCCCCAGCATTTT	CASSLRTGIHQPQHF
-	TRBJ1-2	13	-	TRBV7-8	TGTGCCAGCAGCCGTCGGGAAGGGGGTGGCTACACCTTC	CASSRREGGGYTF
TRBD2	TRBJ2-1	16	-	TRBV27	TGTGCCAGCAGTCCGCAAGGGACTAGTTCCTACAATGAGCAGTTCTTC	CASSPQGTSSYNEQFF
TRBD2	TRBJ2-1	16	-	TRBV9	TGTGCCAGCAGCGTCACTAGCGGTAGCTCCTACAATGAGCAGTTCTTC	CASSVTSGSSYNEQFF
TRBD2	TRBJ2-1	15	-	TRBV5-6	TGTGCCAGCAGCTCCACTAGCGGGAGTTTGAATGAGCAGTTCTTC	CASSSTSGSLNEQFF
TRBD1	TRBJ2-3	14	-	TRBV2	TGTGCCAGCAGTGAAACCCGGACAGGCCAAACGCAGTATTTT	CASSETRTGQTQYF